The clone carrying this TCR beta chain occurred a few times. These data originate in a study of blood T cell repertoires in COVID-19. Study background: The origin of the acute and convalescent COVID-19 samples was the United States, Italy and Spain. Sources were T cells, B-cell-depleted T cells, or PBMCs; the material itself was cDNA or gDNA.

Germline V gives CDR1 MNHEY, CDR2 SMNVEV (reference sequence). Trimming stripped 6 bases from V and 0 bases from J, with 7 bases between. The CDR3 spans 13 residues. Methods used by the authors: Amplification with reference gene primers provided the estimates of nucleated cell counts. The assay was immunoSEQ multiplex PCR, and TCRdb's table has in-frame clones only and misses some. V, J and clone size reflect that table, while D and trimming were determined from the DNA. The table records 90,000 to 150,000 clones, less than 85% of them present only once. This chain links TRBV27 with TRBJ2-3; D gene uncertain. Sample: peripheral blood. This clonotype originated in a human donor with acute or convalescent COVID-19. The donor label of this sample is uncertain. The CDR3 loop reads CASRRVSTDTQYF. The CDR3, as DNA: TGTGCCAGCAGAAGAGTGAGCACAGATACGCAGTATTTT.